Following are 9 T cell receptor beta chains from one sample sequenced in a study of vaccination effects on CD4 cells after COVID-19. These receptors' targets are unknown. Antigen-specific CD4+ T cells were first expanded with viral peptide pools by the ViraFEST assay and only then sequenced. At the end of approximately 10 days of culture, CD4+ T cells were isolated. Everyone in the study got two shots of either the BNT162b2 or mRNA-1273 vaccine. Assay: immunoSEQ multiplex PCR; the TCRdb copy retains only in-frame clones and omits some. The repertoire includes some 15,000 clones, just under 70% of them detected once, and approximately 10% sits in the top ten. This material consisted of CD4+ T cells from PBMCs cultured with SARS-CoV-2 spike peptides, taken after COVID-19 vaccination. The receptors stem from a human donor who received a COVID-19 vaccine.

The V call is TRBV10-3, the J call TRBJ2-1; 9 positions match TRBD1. The CDR3 consists of 16 residues. Trimming removed 2 bases from V and 7 bases from J; junction bases left unmatched: 9. Germline CDR1 ENHRY, CDR2 SYGVKD. The CDR3 sequence: CAISETTPGQGNEQFF. CDR3 bases: TGTGCCATCAGTGAGACTACACCGGGACAGGGTAATGAGCAGTTCTTC.

This chain uses TRBV6-2 or TRBV6-3 with TRBJ2-3; D possibly matches TRBD1 or TRBD2 (5 bases each). The CDR3 consists of 15 residues. Trimming left V 6 bases short and J 0 bases short, with 13 bases between. Germline CDR1 is MNHEY and CDR2 is SVGEGT. This CDR3 is CASSPMGVSTDTQYF. CDR3 bases: TGTGCCAGCAGCCCCATGGGGGTGAGCACAGATACGCAGTATTTT.

A few counts support this clone. V and J are TRBV6-4 and TRBJ1-2, with D unresolved. CDR3 size: 16 residues. CDR1 is MRHNA and CDR2 is SNTAGT in the germline V gene. The V end was cut by 3 bases, the J end by 4 bases, with 18 bases between. The CDR3, as DNA: TGTGCCAGCAGTGAAAACCACATAAGCCCCTTCTATGGCTACACCTTC. This sequence encodes CASSENHISPFYGYTF.

The chain combines TRBV6-5 with TRBJ1-5, with 8 bases lining up with TRBD1. This CDR3 is 14 amino acids long. Germline loops: CDR1 MNHEY, CDR2 SVGAGI. Unmatched junction bases numbered 2, after V lost 5 bases and J lost 2 bases. In DNA, the CDR3 is TGTGCCAGCAGTCCGGACAGGGGCAATCAGCCCCAGCATTTT. It encodes CASSPDRGNQPQHF.

The V and J genes are TRBV3-1 (or the pseudogene TRBV3-2) and TRBJ2-7; 8 nucleotides line up with TRBD1. The CDR3 covers 14 residues. Trimming took 8 bases from V and 7 from J; bases not matched to a gene: 13. The germline V gene has CDR1 LGHDT and CDR2 YNNKEL (reference sequence). CDR3 DNA: TGTGCCAGCTCGGGGACAGGCGGAAGGGGGGAGCAGTACTTC. Protein sequence: CASSGTGGRGEQYF.

The chain combines TRBV5-4 with TRBJ1-2; tentative D call: TRBD1 (5 bases). The CDR3 runs to 12 residues. Germline CDR1 is SGHNT and CDR2 is YYREEE (reference sequence). V was clipped by 2 bases and J by 6 bases, with 8 bases between them. The CDR3 coding sequence is TGTGCCAGCAGCTTAAGAGGGGATGGCTACACCTTC. Its translation is CASSLRGDGYTF.

This chain uses TRBV2 with TRBJ1-5; D unclear. V was trimmed by 2 bases and J by 0 bases, leaving 8 bases between them. The CDR3 runs to 15 residues. The germline V gene has CDR1 SNHLY and CDR2 FYNNEI. The CDR3 sequence is CASSERRYSNQPQHF. The CDR3 region has the DNA TGTGCCAGCAGTGAAAGGAGGTATAGCAATCAGCCCCAGCATTTT.

This clone was seen a few times. The V call is TRBV5-1, the J call TRBJ1-2, with 8 bases that match TRBD1. V was pared by 7 bases and J by 2 bases, with 7 bases of the junction left unmatched. Germline CDR1 SGHRS, CDR2 YFSETQ. The CDR3 totals 14 residues. Here the CDR3 reads CASGGRTGNYGYTF. CDR3 bases: TGCGCCAGCGGGGGGCGGACAGGGAACTATGGCTACACCTTC.

This clone has a handful of counts. The rearrangement links TRBV3-1 (or the pseudogene TRBV3-2) to TRBJ1-2, with D tentatively TRBD1 (5 bases). V was trimmed by 6 bases and J by 4 bases, leaving 9 bases between them. This CDR3 region has 12 residues. From germline, CDR1 is LGHDT and CDR2 YNNKEL (reference sequence). The CDR3 sequence: CASSRDSYGYTF. Written as DNA, the CDR3 is TGTGCCAGCAGTCGAGACAGCTATGGCTACACCTTC.